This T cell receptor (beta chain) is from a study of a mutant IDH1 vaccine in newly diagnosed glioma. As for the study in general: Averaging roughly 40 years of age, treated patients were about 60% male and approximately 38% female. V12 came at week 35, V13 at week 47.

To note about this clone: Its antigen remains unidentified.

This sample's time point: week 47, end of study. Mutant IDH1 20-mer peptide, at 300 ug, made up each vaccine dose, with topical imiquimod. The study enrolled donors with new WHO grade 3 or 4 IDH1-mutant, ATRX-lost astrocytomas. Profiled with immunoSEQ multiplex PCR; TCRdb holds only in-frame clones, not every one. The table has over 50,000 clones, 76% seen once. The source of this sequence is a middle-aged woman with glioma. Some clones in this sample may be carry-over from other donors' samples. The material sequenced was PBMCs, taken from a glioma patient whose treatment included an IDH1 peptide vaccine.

For the CDR3, the DNA is TGTGCCAGCAGCCGAAGCTCGGACATCTCCTACGAGCAGTACTTC. Its protein product is CASSRSSDISYEQYF. The V call is TRBV14, the J call TRBJ2-7, with D maybe TRBD1 (5 bases). From germline, CDR1 is SGHDN and CDR2 FVKESK. CDR3 length: 15 residues. Trimming removed 4 bases at V and 0 bases at J, with 13 bases between.